One and the same sample provided the 24 T cell receptor beta chains below, sequenced in a study of patients and donors after allogeneic stem cell transplantation. TCRdb recomputed calls from the RT-PCR reads with MiXCR, one row per CDR3 protein. The table includes around 160,000 distinct CDR3 sequences, approximately 30% detected once. Sequencing was performed on blood, either unsorted or a sorted T cell fraction (not recorded which). These receptors came from a human donor who was either an allogeneic HSCT recipient or a stem cell or donor lymphocyte infusion donor (not recorded which). It is not recorded whose cells these are; they may come from a transplant donor.

This clonotype was seen only a few times. The rearrangement joins TRBV6-2 or TRBV6-3 to TRBJ1-5, with 10 bases that match TRBD1. Losses at the gene ends were 6 bases for V and 2 bases for J; bases not matched to a gene: 10. This CDR3 region has 17 residues. Germline V gene sequence: CDR1 MNHEY, CDR2 SVGEGT. CDR3 DNA: TGTGCCAGCAGCCCGGACAGGGGGAATATGGGCAATCAGCCCCAGCATTTT. Residues: CASSPDRGNMGNQPQHF.

This chain connects TRBV24-1 to TRBJ1-1; D may be TRBD1 (6 bases). Germline assignment: CDR1 KGHDR and CDR2 SFDVKD. The ends were cut back, 12 bases at V and 9 bases at J, with 25 bases in the middle. The CDR3 consists of 14 residues. CDR3 in amino acids: CAPLLGGDLCKAFF. In DNA, the CDR3 is TGTGCCCCCCTGTTGGGGGGCGATTTGTGTAAAGCTTTCTTT.

The chain recombines TRBV29-1 with TRBJ2-7, with D possibly matching TRBD2 (6 bases). This CDR3 contains 13 residues. Germline CDR1 is SQVTM and CDR2 is ANQGSEA. The V gene lost 0 bases and the J gene lost 4 bases, with 10 bases spanning the gap. The CDR3 coding sequence is TGCAGCGTTGAAGACGGGAGTGCGTACGAGCAGTACTTC. It encodes CSVEDGSAYEQYF.

This clonotype was found a few times. The chain joins TRBV12-3 or TRBV12-4 to TRBJ1-5, with TRBD1 matching over 8 bases. With V trimmed by 2 bases and J by 16 bases, 7 bases remained unmatched. This CDR3 comprises 12 residues. CDR3 protein: CASSLYGQGLHF. CDR3 sequence (DNA): TGTGCCAGCAGTTTATATGGACAGGGATTACATTTT.

The chain has TRBV20-1 and TRBJ1-5; TRBD1 matches at 7 bases. After removal of 0 bases from V and 0 bases from J, the junction contained 8 bases not matched to a gene. This CDR3 is 17 amino acids long. The germline V gene has CDR1 DFQATT and CDR2 SNEGSKA (reference sequence). CDR3 region: CSAREVTGRSSNQPQHF. Here the CDR3 DNA reads TGCAGTGCTAGAGAGGTGACAGGGAGAAGTAGCAATCAGCCCCAGCATTTT.

The genes are TRBV15 and TRBJ2-4; D ambiguous. CDR3 length equals 12 residues. Germline V gives CDR1 LNHNV, CDR2 YYDKDF (reference sequence). The V end lost 7 bases, the J end lost 0 bases, and 4 bases lay between the germline ends. CDR3 sequence reads: CATTEAKNIQYF. Written as DNA, the CDR3 is TGTGCCACCACGGAAGCCAAAAACATTCAGTACTTC.

This clonotype occurred a few times. The chain couples TRBV4-1 to TRBJ1-1, with D perhaps TRBD1 (6 bases). In germline, CDR1 is MGHRA, CDR2 YSYEKL. Deletions cut 3 bases from V and 10 bases from J, with 18 bases between. The CDR3 spans 14 residues. CDR3 sequence reads: CASSHVQDSIRAFF. In nucleotides, the CDR3 is TGCGCCAGCAGCCACGTCCAGGACAGTATTAGAGCTTTCTTT.

The genes are TRBV11-2 and TRBJ2-1, with 7 bases lining up with TRBD1. After removal of 5 bases from V and 8 bases from J, the junction contained 15 bases not matched to a gene. CDR1 is SGHAT, CDR2 FQNNGV, per germline. The length of the CDR3 is 16 residues. CDR3 nucleotides: TGTGCCAGCAGCAAACCCCGGGACAGCGAGGATTATGAGCAGTTCTTC. Its protein is CASSKPRDSEDYEQFF.

The J gene is TRBJ1-6, the V gene TRBV7-9, with TRBD1 identical over 7 bases. Germline trimming cut 5 bases from V and 5 bases from J; bases unmatched to any gene: 15. CDR3 length equals 18 residues. Per the germline V gene, CDR1 is SEHNR and CDR2 is FQNEAQ (reference sequence). CDR3 DNA sequence: TGTGCCAGCAGCCTCAAGGCCCCACAGGGGAAAGATAATTCACCCCTCCACTTT. Its protein is CASSLKAPQGKDNSPLHF.

This clonotype has only a few counts. The J gene is TRBJ1-5, the V gene TRBV20-1; D is ambiguous. This CDR3 spans 14 amino acids. V lost 5 bases to trimming and J lost 1 base, with 12 bases between them. CDR1 DFQATT and CDR2 SNEGSKA come from the germline V gene (reference sequence). The CDR3 nucleotides are TGCAGTGCTCCGGCTTGGAAAAGCAATCAGCCCCAGCATTTT. Amino acid sequence: CSAPAWKSNQPQHF.

This sequence joins TRBV7-9 and TRBJ1-1, with D maybe TRBD1 (5 bases). The CDR3 runs 12 residues. The V and J ends lost 3 bases and 6 bases respectively, with 8 bases between them. Germline lookup yields CDR1 SEHNR and CDR2 FQNEAQ (reference sequence). This chain's CDR3 is CASSFGTAEAFF. The CDR3 nucleotides read TGTGCCAGCAGCTTCGGGACGGCTGAAGCTTTCTTT.

About this clonotype itself: The final CDR3 position lacks the conserved phenylalanine or tryptophan, pointing to a likely read error. This rearrangement joins TRBV25-1 to TRBJ1-5, with D possibly matching TRBD1 (6 bases). This CDR3 is built from 16 residues. Germline CDR1 and CDR2: MGHDK and SYGVNS. Trimming removed 1 base at V and 3 bases at J, with 13 bases between. This CDR3 reads CASSEWGRGFNQPQHL. The CDR3 DNA sequence: TGTGCCAGCAGTGAATGGGGCAGGGGCTTCAATCAGCCCCAGCATTTG.

This clonotype was seen a handful of times. This chain uses TRBV10-3 with TRBJ2-7, with D maybe TRBD2 (6 bases). The CDR3 sequence is 11 residues long. Trimming pared 6 bases from V and 7 bases from J, leaving 10 bases between. CDR1 and CDR2 from the germline V gene are ENHRY and SYGVKD. The CDR3 region is CAISAGREQYF. Written as DNA, the CDR3 is TGTGCCATCAGCGCGGGGCGTGAGCAGTACTTC.

The rearrangement links TRBV5-1 to TRBJ2-3; 8 bases are a match to TRBD2. V was pared by 4 bases and J by 2 bases, with 15 bases of the junction left unmatched. CDR3 length: 18 residues. CDR1 and CDR2 (germline): SGHRS, YFSETQ. This CDR3 is CASSPQDMGGRNTDTQYF. In DNA, the CDR3 is TGCGCCAGCAGCCCACAGGACATGGGCGGGAGGAACACAGATACGCAGTATTTT.

The chain has TRBV6-5 and TRBJ2-4; tentatively, D is TRBD1 (5 bases). Trimming removed 0 bases at V and 3 bases at J, with 12 bases between. The CDR3 is 16 amino acids. In germline, CDR1 is MNHEY, CDR2 SVGAGI. The CDR3 DNA reads as TGTGCCAGCAGTTACTCAGGGGTAGGGGTCAAAAACATTCAGTACTTC. Amino acid sequence: CASSYSGVGVKNIQYF.

The chain is built from TRBV4-2 and TRBJ2-3; tentatively, D is TRBD1 or TRBD2 (5 bases each). Germline values: CDR1 LGHNA, CDR2 YNFKEQ. The CDR3 spans 11 residues. Trimming removed 5 bases at V and 8 bases at J, with 8 bases between. The CDR3 region has the DNA TGTGCCAGCAGCGCAGGGACTACGCAGTATTTT. Its translation is CASSAGTTQYF.

The rearrangement links TRBV5-1 to TRBJ2-2, with D unresolved. Germline CDR1 is SGHRS and CDR2 is YFSETQ. The CDR3 runs 15 residues. The germline V and J ends were trimmed by 4 bases and 1 base, with 11 bases remaining between them. This CDR3 is CASSTGVRNTGELFF. The CDR3 bases are TGCGCCAGCAGCACCGGTGTTAGGAACACCGGGGAGCTGTTTTTT.

DNA of the CDR3: TGTGCCAGCGGGGGTCACGAGCAGTACTTC. Protein: CASGGHEQYF. The chain joins TRBV28 to TRBJ2-7, with D perhaps TRBD1 or TRBD2 (5 bases each). The germline V and J ends were trimmed by 8 bases and 5 bases, with 7 bases remaining between them. The length of the CDR3 is 10 residues. Looked up from germline, CDR1 is MDHEN and CDR2 is SYDVKM. Based on the CDR3 plus reference TRBV28 and TRBJ2-7, the full variable domain is DVKVTQSSRYLVKRTGEKVFLECVQDMDHENMFWYRQDPGLGLRLIYFSYDVKMKEKGDIPEGYSVSREKKERFSLILESASTNQTSMYLCASGGHEQYFGPGTRLTVT.

This chain connects TRBV12-3 or TRBV12-4 to TRBJ1-2, with D perhaps TRBD1 (6 bases). This CDR3 contains 13 residues. V lost 3 bases to trimming and J lost 6 bases, with 11 bases between them. CDR3 nucleotides: TGTGCCAGCAGTTTGGGGGGGCGCAATGGCTACACCTTC. This sequence encodes CASSLGGRNGYTF.

This clonotype was counted between two and nine times. This sequence joins TRBV12-3 or TRBV12-4 and TRBJ2-1; 10 nucleotides line up with TRBD2. The CDR3 has 16 residues. V lost 3 bases to trimming and J lost 7 bases; unmatched junction nucleotides: 9. Here the CDR3 DNA reads TGTGCCAGCAGTTTGGTAGCGGGAGGCCGGGGTAATGAGCAGTTCTTC. Translation: CASSLVAGGRGNEQFF.

This rearrangement joins TRBV5-1 to TRBJ1-5, with 7 nucleotides matching TRBD1. Germline V lookup: CDR1 SGHRS, CDR2 YFSETQ. With 4 bases clipped from V and 4 bases from J, the junction kept 8 bases outside the gene matches. This CDR3 comprises 15 residues. The CDR3, as DNA: TGCGCCAGCAGCCGTGACAGGGACCGAAATCAGCCCCAGCATTTT. It yields the protein CASSRDRDRNQPQHF.

This chain joins TRBV5-1 and TRBJ2-4; possibly TRBD1 or TRBD2 for D (5 bases each). Trimming removed 5 bases from V and 5 bases from J, with 17 bases in between. The germline V gene has CDR1 SGHRS and CDR2 YFSETQ. The CDR3 length is 15 residues. CDR3 protein: CASRIEGARENIQYF. The CDR3 region has the DNA TGCGCCAGCAGGATCGAAGGGGCGCGGGAAAACATTCAGTACTTC. The full variable domain, completed using reference TRBV5-1 and TRBJ2-4, is KAGVTQTPRYLIKTRGQQVTLSCSPISGHRSVSWYQQTPGQGLQFLFEYFSETQRNKGNFPGRFSGRQFSNSRSEMNVSTLELGDSALYLCASRIEGARENIQYFGAGTRLSVL.

This clonotype was counted at least ten times. The chain links TRBV18 to TRBJ1-1; no definite D call. Germline CDR1 reads KGHSH; CDR2 reads LQKENI. This CDR3 spans 15 amino acids. Trimming cost V 0 bases and J 3 bases, with 11 bases left between them. The CDR3 coding sequence is TGTGCCAGCTCACCACCGGGAAGGGCGGACACTGAAGCTTTCTTT. It encodes CASSPPGRADTEAFF.

This clonotype was recorded many times. The rearrangement uses TRBV20-1 and TRBJ1-5; a weak D match, TRBD1 (5 bases). V was pared by 2 bases and J by 1 base, with 6 bases between. CDR1 and CDR2 (germline): DFQATT, SNEGSKA (reference sequence). This CDR3 comprises 13 residues. CDR3 sequence (DNA): TGCAGTGCTAGACAGGGAAGCAATCAGCCCCAGCATTTT. It codes for CSARQGSNQPQHF.